This T cell receptor beta chain derives from a study of cytomegalovirus exposure and HLA in healthy donors. Background on the study: Assignment to the Caucasian-associated ancestry cluster applied to 75% to 85% of the approximately 400 genotyped donors. Points from the study as a whole: An analysis was carried out later, and it reportedly showed fewer N-insertions in an Asian-associated ancestry cluster than the approximately 670-donor mean. The investigators catalogued 150 to 200 TCR beta chains as cytomegalovirus-associated. Reportedly, TCR beta sequences accurately predicted HLA-A and HLA-B alleles in most subjects.

The germline V gene encodes CDR1 MDHEN and CDR2 SYDVKM. Trimming took off 6 bases at V and 10 bases at J, with 9 bases between the two ends. CDR3 length: 10 residues. In the PCR, 60 Vbeta and 13 Jbeta primers were used. Clones were read by immunoSEQ multiplex PCR, and TCRdb kept only the in-frame ones, dropping some. Among 65,000 to 90,000 clones listed, around 82% were seen once. Details on this clone: Its antigen is as yet unknown.

Specimen: PBMCs. This sequence joins TRBV28 and TRBJ1-1; the D is unclear. The TCR sequence derives from a man aged 18-30 years in good health and CMV-seronegative. The CDR3 bases are TGTGCCAGCAGCCGACTAGGAGCTTTCTTT. Its translation is CASSRLGAFF.